These 14 T cell receptor beta chains originate from one sample sequenced in a study of blood T cell repertoires in COVID-19. Here immunoSEQ multiplex PCR was the method, and the copy in TCRdb shows in-frame clones only, minus some. The table shows roughly 200,000 clones, with around four fifths occurring only once. Sequenced input: peripheral blood. The receptors stem from a woman aged 40 to 50 with COVID-19, enrolled during active disease.

This clone was picked up one time. The rearrangement links TRBV6-5 to TRBJ1-2; 10 bases match TRBD1. Germline values: CDR1 MNHEY, CDR2 SVGAGI. With V trimmed by 7 bases and J by 6 bases, 8 bases remained unmatched. The length of the CDR3 is 14 residues. The CDR3 DNA reads TGTGCCAGCACCGAACGACAGGGGGCCGATGGCTACACCTTC. This gives the protein CASTERQGADGYTF.

V usage is TRBV24-1 and J usage is TRBJ2-3; D is ambiguous. The CDR3 is made up of 14 amino acids. Trimming stripped 4 bases from V and 0 bases from J, with 7 bases between. Per germline, CDR1 KGHDR and CDR2 SFDVKD. This CDR3 reads CATSEARSTDTQYF. Written as DNA, the CDR3 is TGTGCCACCAGTGAGGCGCGGAGCACAGATACGCAGTATTTT.

This chain links TRBV3-1 (or the pseudogene TRBV3-2) with TRBJ1-6; D is perhaps TRBD1 (5 bases). There are 13 residues in the CDR3. The V end was cut by 0 bases, the J end by 14 bases, with 11 bases between. Germline CDR1 is LGHDT and CDR2 is YNNKEL (reference sequence). The CDR3: CASSQDQGMALHF. For the CDR3, the DNA is TGTGCCAGCAGCCAAGATCAGGGTATGGCCCTCCACTTT.

This chain connects TRBV21-1 to TRBJ1-5. TRBV21-1 is deemed a pseudogene. CDR3 length: 15 residues. CDR3 in DNA: TGTGCCAGCAGCAACAACCCGGAGGGCAATCAGCCCCAGCATTTT. Its protein is CASSNNPEGNQPQHF.

The chain has TRBV10-1 and TRBJ2-3; a weak D match, TRBD2 (5 bases). Germline V lookup: CDR1 WNHNN, CDR2 SYGVQD (reference sequence). This CDR3 spans 12 amino acids. Trimming removed 6 bases from V and 5 bases from J, with 9 bases in between. The CDR3 region is CASSRGGDTQYF. The CDR3 DNA reads as TGCGCCAGCAGCCGGGGTGGAGATACGCAGTATTTT.

In the case of this clone: Other DNA sequences in this sample translate to the same CDR3. The V call is TRBV5-1, the J call TRBJ1-2, with D perhaps matching TRBD1 (5 bases). The V gene lost 0 bases and the J gene lost 3 bases, with 9 bases spanning the gap. Germline assignment: CDR1 SGHRS and CDR2 YFSETQ. This CDR3 is built from 14 residues. Written as DNA, the CDR3 is TGCGCCAGCAGCTTGGCCGGGGGAGACTATGGCTACACCTTC. It is translated as CASSLAGGDYGYTF. Together with reference TRBV5-1 and TRBJ1-2, the CDR3 gives the full variable domain: KAGVTQTPRYLIKTRGQQVTLSCSPISGHRSVSWYQQTPGQGLQFLFEYFSETQRNKGNFPGRFSGRQFSNSRSEMNVSTLELGDSALYLCASSLAGGDYGYTFGSGTRLTVV.

J is TRBJ1-3 and V is TRBV7-9; no reliable D call. From germline, CDR1 is SEHNR and CDR2 FQNEAQ (reference sequence). The CDR3 has 10 amino acids. V lost 5 bases and J lost 11, with 7 bases in between. CDR3 DNA sequence: TGTGCCAGCAGCCTCTCGGCCATATATTTT. Translating gives CASSLSAIYF. The full variable domain, rest sourced from reference TRBV7-9 and TRBJ1-3, is DTGVSQNPRHKITKRGQNVTFRCDPISEHNRLYWYRQTLGQGPEFLTYFQNEAQLEKSRLLSDRFSAERPKGSFSTLEIQRTEQGDSAMYLCASSLSAIYFGEGSWLTVV.

This rearrangement joins TRBV2 to TRBJ2-1; D uncertain. The CDR3 has 12 residues. V lost 3 bases and J 3 bases, leaving 3 bases between the germline ends. Germline CDR1 is SNHLY and CDR2 is FYNNEI. The DNA of the CDR3 is TGTGCCAGCAGTGAGCGCTACAATGAGCAGTTCTTC. It codes for CASSERYNEQFF.

The chain has TRBV12-5 and TRBJ2-3, with no clear D. Looked up from germline, CDR1 is LGHNT and CDR2 is FRNRAP. The CDR3 is 15 amino acids. V lost 4 bases to trimming and J lost 0 bases, with 11 bases between them. The CDR3 DNA reads as TGTGCTAGTGGTTCCGGAGCTCGGAGCACAGATACGCAGTATTTT. This codes for CASGSGARSTDTQYF.

The J gene is TRBJ2-7, the V gene TRBV18; D perhaps matches TRBD1 (6 bases). In germline, CDR1 is KGHSH, CDR2 LQKENI. Trimming pared 6 bases from V and 3 bases from J, leaving 18 bases between. This CDR3 comprises 15 residues. The CDR3 sequence: CASSSEPGHHYEQYF. CDR3 in DNA: TGTGCCAGCTCGTCGGAACCGGGACATCACTACGAGCAGTACTTC.

This rearrangement joins TRBV6-6 to TRBJ2-7; 9 nucleotides match TRBD1. Germline V CDR1 and CDR2: MNHNY, SVGAGI (reference sequence). The CDR3 is 15 residues long. V lost 6 bases, J lost 4 bases, and 10 bases stayed unmatched. The CDR3 here is CASRDRTGGSYEQYF. The CDR3, as DNA: TGTGCCAGCAGGGACCGTACAGGGGGCAGTTACGAGCAGTACTTC.

CDR3 protein: CASILAVFLAYNEQFF. In DNA form, the CDR3 reads TGTGCCAGTATCCTAGCGGTTTTCCTTGCCTACAATGAGCAGTTCTTC. The chain combines TRBV19 with TRBJ2-1, with TRBD2 identical over 7 bases. There are 16 residues in the CDR3. V shed 7 bases and J 2 bases; nucleotides not matched to a gene: 11. The germline V gene encodes CDR1 LNHDA and CDR2 SQIVND (reference sequence).

This clone was observed a single time. The chain employs TRBV19 and TRBJ1-5; D is unresolved. V lost 8 bases and J 0 bases, leaving 11 bases between the germline ends. The V gene's germline CDR1 is LNHDA and CDR2 SQIVND (reference sequence). The CDR3 has 14 residues. Here the CDR3 DNA reads TGTGCCAGTCTTCCCACTTATAGCAATCAGCCCCAGCATTTT. It encodes CASLPTYSNQPQHF.

This clone was found a few times. The chain joins TRBV19 to TRBJ1-2, with a tentative D call TRBD1 (6 bases). Trimming cost V 1 base and J 7 bases, with 16 bases left between them. The germline gives CDR1 LNHDA, CDR2 SQIVND (reference sequence). The CDR3 extends over 15 amino acids. The CDR3 loop is CASSIVGRGRPGYTF. CDR3 DNA sequence: TGTGCCAGTAGTATAGTAGGCAGGGGAAGGCCTGGCTACACCTTC.